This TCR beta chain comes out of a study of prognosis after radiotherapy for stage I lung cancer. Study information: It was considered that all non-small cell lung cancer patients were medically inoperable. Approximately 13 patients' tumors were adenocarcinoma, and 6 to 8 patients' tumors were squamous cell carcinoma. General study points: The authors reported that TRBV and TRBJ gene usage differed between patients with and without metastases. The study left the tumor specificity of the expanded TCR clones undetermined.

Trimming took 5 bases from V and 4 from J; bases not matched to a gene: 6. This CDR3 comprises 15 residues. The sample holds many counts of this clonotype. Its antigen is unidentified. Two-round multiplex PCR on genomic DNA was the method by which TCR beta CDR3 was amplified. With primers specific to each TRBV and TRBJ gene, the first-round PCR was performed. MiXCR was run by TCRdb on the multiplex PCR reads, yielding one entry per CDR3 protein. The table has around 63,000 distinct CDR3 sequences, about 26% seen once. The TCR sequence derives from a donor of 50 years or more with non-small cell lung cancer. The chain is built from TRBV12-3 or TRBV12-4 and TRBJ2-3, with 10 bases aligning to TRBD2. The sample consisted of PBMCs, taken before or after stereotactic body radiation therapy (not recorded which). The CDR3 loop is CASSRLAGDADTQYF. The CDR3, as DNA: TGTGCCAGCAGTCGTCTAGCGGGGGACGCAGATACGCAGTATTTT.